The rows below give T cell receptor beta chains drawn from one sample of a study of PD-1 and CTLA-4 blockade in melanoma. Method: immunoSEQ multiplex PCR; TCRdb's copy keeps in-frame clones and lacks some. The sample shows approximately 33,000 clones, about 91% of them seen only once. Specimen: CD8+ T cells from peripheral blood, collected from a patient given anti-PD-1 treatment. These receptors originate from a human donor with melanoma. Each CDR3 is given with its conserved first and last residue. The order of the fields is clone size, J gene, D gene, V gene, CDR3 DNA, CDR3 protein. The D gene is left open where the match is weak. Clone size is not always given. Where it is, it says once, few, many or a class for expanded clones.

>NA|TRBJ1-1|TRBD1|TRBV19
TGTGCCAGTAGTACAACAGGGGGCGAGGTGAACACTGAAGCTTTCTTT
CASSTTGGEVNTEAFF
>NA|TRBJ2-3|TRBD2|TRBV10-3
TGTGCCATCAGTGAGGAGACTAGCGGGTCTAGCACAGATACGCAGTATTTT
CAISEETSGSSTDTQYF
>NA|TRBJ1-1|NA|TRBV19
TGTGCCAGTAGTTCCTGGGGGGGGCAGAACACTGAAGCTTTCTTT
CASSSWGGQNTEAFF
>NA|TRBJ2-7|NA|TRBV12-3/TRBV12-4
TGTGCCAGCAGTACCGGGACCAACTACGAGCAGTACTTC
CASSTGTNYEQYF
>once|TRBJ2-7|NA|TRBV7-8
TGTGCCAGCAGTCATCCCAACTCCTACGAGCAGTACTTC
CASSHPNSYEQYF
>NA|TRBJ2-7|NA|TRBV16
TGTGCCAGCAGCCAATTAAGAACTAGCAACTACGAGCAGTACTTC
CASSQLRTSNYEQYF
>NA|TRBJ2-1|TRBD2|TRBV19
TGTGCCAGTAGTATAGTGCTAGCGGAAACGAGCTCCTACAATGAGCAGTTCTTC
CASSIVLAETSSYNEQFF
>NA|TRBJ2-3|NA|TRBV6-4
TGTGCCAGCAGTGACTCCGATTCCCCATATACGCAGTATTTT
CASSDSDSPYTQYF
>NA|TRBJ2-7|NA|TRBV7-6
TGTGCCAGCAGCTCTCCTCAGGGGGGGGGCAGCTACGAGCAGTACTTC
CASSSPQGGGSYEQYF
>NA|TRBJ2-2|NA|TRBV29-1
TGCAGCGTTGAATTAGGAATTGCCGGGGAGCTGTTTTTT
CSVELGIAGELFF
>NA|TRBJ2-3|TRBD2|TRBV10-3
TGTGCCATCAAGCTGACTAGCGGGAGAGAGGACACAGATACGCAGTATTTT
CAIKLTSGREDTDTQYF
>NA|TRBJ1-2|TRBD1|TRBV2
TGTGCCAGCAGTCCCGTACCTGGGGACAGAAACGGCTACACCTTC
CASSPVPGDRNGYTF
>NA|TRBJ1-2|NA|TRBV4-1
TGCGCCAGCAGCCAAGAGGCGGCGGACTATGGCTACACCTTC
CASSQEAADYGYTF
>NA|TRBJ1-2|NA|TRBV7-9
TGTGCCAGCAGCTTAGTACCCTTAGCTAACTATGGCTACACCTTC
CASSLVPLANYGYTF
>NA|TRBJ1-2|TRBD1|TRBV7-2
TGTGCCAGCAGCTCTGGGACAGGGGATGGCTACACCTTC
CASSSGTGDGYTF
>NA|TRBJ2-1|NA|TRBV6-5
TGTGCCAGCAGCCGTGGGAACAATGAGCAGTTCTTC
CASSRGNNEQFF
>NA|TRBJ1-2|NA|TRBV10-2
TGCGCCAGCAGTGAGTCGAAATGGTATGGCTACACCTTC
CASSESKWYGYTF
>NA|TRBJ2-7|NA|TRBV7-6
TGTGCCAGCAGCTTAGCGGCGACAGGACCCTACGAGCAGTACTTC
CASSLAATGPYEQYF
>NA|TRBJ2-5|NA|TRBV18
TGTGCCAGCTCATCCCCGGATTCGCAGGGGCCCTTACAAGAGACCCAGTACTTC
CASSSPDSQGPLQETQYF
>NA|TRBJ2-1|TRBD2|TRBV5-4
TGTGCCAGCAGCTCCGGGACTAGCGACTACAATGAGCAGTTCTTC
CASSSGTSDYNEQFF
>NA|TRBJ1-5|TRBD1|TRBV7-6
TGTGCCAGCAGCCTAGAGGGACAGGGGGTAGGCAATCAGCCCCAGCATTTT
CASSLEGQGVGNQPQHF
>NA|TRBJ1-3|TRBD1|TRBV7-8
TGTGCCAGCAGCCCCAGGGGGCAAACTGGAAACACCATATATTTT
CASSPRGQTGNTIYF
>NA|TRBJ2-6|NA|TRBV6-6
TGTGCCAGCAGTCGAACCAGGGATTATAGTTTAAACCCTGGGGCCAACGTCCTGACTTTC
CASSRTRDYSLNPGANVLTF
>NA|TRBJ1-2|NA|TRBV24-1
TGTGCCACCAGTGATTCCGGGGCGGGCTATGGCTACACCTTC
CATSDSGAGYGYTF
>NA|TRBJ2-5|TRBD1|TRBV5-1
TGCGCCAGCAGTTGGACAGGGGGCGCGGAGACCCAGTACTTC
CASSWTGGAETQYF
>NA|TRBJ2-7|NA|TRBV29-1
TGCAGCGTTGAAAAGACAGGCGACGAGCAGTACTTC
CSVEKTGDEQYF
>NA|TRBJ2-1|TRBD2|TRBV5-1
TGCGCCAGCAGGCCGACTAGCGGAGGGGGCAATGAGCAGTTCTTC
CASRPTSGGGNEQFF
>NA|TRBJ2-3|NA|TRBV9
TGTGCCAGCAGCGTAGGGGGCAGCACAGATACGCAGTATTTT
CASSVGGSTDTQYF
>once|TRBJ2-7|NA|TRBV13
TGTGCCAGCAGCTCCAGGGTTGGCGAGCAGTACTTC
CASSSRVGEQYF
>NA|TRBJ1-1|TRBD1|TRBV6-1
TGTGCCAGCAGTTGGACAGGGAACACTGAAGCTTTCTTT
CASSWTGNTEAFF
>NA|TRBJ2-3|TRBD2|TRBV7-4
TGTGCCAGCAGCTCGGGTAGCGGGAGCACAGATACGCAGTATTTT
CASSSGSGSTDTQYF
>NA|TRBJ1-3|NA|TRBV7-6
TGTGCCAGCAGCTTAAATCACGGCGGAAACACCATATATTTT
CASSLNHGGNTIYF
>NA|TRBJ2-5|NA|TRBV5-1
TGCGCCAGCAGCTTGGCCGGAGAGACCCAGTACTTC
CASSLAGETQYF
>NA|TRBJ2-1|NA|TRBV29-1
TGCAGCGTTGGAGGGGTGGCAGGGACACTATACAATGAGCAGTTCTTC
CSVGGVAGTLYNEQFF
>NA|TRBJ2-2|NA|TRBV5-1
TGCGCCAGCAGCTTTGATGACTGGGACACCGGGGAGCTGTTTTTT
CASSFDDWDTGELFF
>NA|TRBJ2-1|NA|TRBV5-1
TGCGCCAGCGACGGAGGGCAGGAGCAGTTCTTC
CASDGGQEQFF
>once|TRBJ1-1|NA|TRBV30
TGTGCCTGGAGTCTTATAGAGAACACTGAAGCTTTCTTT
CAWSLIENTEAFF
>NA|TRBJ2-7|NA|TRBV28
TGTGCCAGCAGTCAATACTACGAGCAGTACTTC
CASSQYYEQYF
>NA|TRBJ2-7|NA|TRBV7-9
TGTGCCAGCAGCCCCCCCATGGGCGAGCAGTACTTC
CASSPPMGEQYF
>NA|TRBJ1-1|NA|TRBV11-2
TGTGCCAGCAGCTTAGACACTGAAGCTTTCTTT
CASSLDTEAFF
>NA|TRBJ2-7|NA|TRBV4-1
TGCGCCAGCAAGGACAGAACGGCCTCCTACGAGCAGTACTTC
CASKDRTASYEQYF
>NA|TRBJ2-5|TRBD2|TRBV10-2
TGCGCCAGCAGTGAAGTAAACGGACTAGGGGAGACCCAGTACTTC
CASSEVNGLGETQYF
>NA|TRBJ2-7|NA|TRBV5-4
TGTGCCAGCAGCTTGGGGCTGGTCTCCTACGAGCAGTACTTC
CASSLGLVSYEQYF
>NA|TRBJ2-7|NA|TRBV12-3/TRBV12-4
TGTGCCAGCAGTTTTGGACTTAAGCAGGACTTC
CASSFGLKQDF
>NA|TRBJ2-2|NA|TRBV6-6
TGTGCCATCTCTTCTAGCGCTGAGGGCGGGGAGCTGTTTTTT
CAISSSAEGGELFF
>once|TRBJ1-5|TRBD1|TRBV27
TGTGCCAGCAGTTTATGCGTTATGCCCGGGACAGATTTTTGCAATCAGCCCCAGCATTTT
CASSLCVMPGTDFCNQPQHF
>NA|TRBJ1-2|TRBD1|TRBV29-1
TGCAGCGTTCAGGGGGCAGGGGGCGTGGATGGCTACACCTTC
CSVQGAGGVDGYTF